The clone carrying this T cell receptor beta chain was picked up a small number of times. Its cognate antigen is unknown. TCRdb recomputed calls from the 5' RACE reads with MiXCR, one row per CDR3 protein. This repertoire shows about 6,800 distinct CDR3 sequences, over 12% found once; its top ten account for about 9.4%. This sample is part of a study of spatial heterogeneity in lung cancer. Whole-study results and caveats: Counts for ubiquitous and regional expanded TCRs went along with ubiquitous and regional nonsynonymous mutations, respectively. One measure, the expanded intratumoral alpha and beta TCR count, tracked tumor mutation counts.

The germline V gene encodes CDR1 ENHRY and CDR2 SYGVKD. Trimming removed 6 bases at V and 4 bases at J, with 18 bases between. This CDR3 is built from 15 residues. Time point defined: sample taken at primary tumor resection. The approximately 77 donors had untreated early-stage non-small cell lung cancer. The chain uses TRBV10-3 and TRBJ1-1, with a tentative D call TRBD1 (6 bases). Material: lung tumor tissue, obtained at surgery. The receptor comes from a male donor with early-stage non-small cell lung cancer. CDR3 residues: CAISLRGGLSTEAFF. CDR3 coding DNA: TGTGCCATCAGCCTCCGGGGGGGCTTGAGCACTGAAGCTTTCTTT.